The 15 T cell receptor beta chains given below trace back to one sample, sequenced in a study of molecular identifiers for immune sequencing clone quantification. A single record per CDR3 protein comes from TCRdb applying MiXCR to the PCR reads. The table lists 350,000 or so distinct CDR3 sequences, roughly a fifth of them singletons. The source material was naive CD8+ T cells from blood, with Jurkat cell RNA spiked in. Described subset: FACS-sorted CD8+CD4-CCR7+CD45RA+ naive T cells. These receptors were obtained from a human donor in good health. Some libraries in this study had Jurkat cell RNA spiked in.

This clonotype has ten or more counts. This rearrangement joins TRBV6-2 or TRBV6-3 to TRBJ2-7; D may match TRBD1 or TRBD2 (6 bases each). Trimming pared 8 bases from V and 2 bases from J, leaving 22 bases between. CDR1 is MNHEY and CDR2 is SVGEGT in the germline V gene. The CDR3 length is 16 residues. The CDR3 sequence: CASLERGTHDAYEQYF. The CDR3 DNA is TGTGCCAGCCTCGAACGCGGGACACACGACGCCTACGAGCAGTACTTC.

This clonotype has ten or more counts. The CDR3 coding sequence is TGCAGCGCCGAGCAGGGTAATAACGAGCAGTACTTC. This translates into CSAEQGNNEQYF. The rearrangement joins TRBV29-1 to TRBJ2-7; D perhaps matches TRBD1 (5 bases). The CDR3 sequence is 12 residues long. Germline V CDR1 and CDR2: SQVTM, ANQGSEA. V lost 7 bases to trimming and J lost 5 bases, with 15 bases between them.

This clonotype was observed a handful of times. This chain connects TRBV29-1 to TRBJ1-2, with 9 nucleotides matching TRBD1. Germline trimming cut 6 bases from V and 0 bases from J; bases unmatched to any gene: 11. In germline, CDR1 is SQVTM, CDR2 ANQGSEA. The CDR3 is made up of 16 amino acids. CDR3: CSVGTGQGYTNYGYTF. The CDR3 bases are TGCAGCGTAGGGACGGGACAGGGATACACTAACTATGGCTACACCTTC.

The rearrangement links TRBV19 to TRBJ2-5; possibly TRBD2 for D (5 bases). Germline V gene sequence: CDR1 LNHDA, CDR2 SQIVND (reference sequence). V lost 6 bases and J 2 bases, leaving 19 bases between the germline ends. This CDR3 has 16 amino acids. CDR3 coding DNA: TGTGCCAGTAGCCCCCCGCGCGGGCGCGATCAAGAGACCCAGTACTTC. It is translated as CASSPPRGRDQETQYF. Filled out from reference TRBV19 and TRBJ2-5, the complete variable domain reads DGGITQSPKYLFRKEGQNVTLSCEQNLNHDAMYWYRQDPGQGLRLIYYSQIVNDFQKGDIAEGYSVSREKKESFPLTVTSAQKNPTAFYLCASSPPRGRDQETQYFGPGTRLLVL.

On this clonotype: This may be a read error: a much more frequent sequence differs by one nucleotide. This sequence joins TRBV7-8 and TRBJ2-4; no clear D. This CDR3 is built from 16 residues. V was pared by 5 bases and J by 0 bases, with 14 bases between. Per the germline V gene, CDR1 is SGHVS and CDR2 is FQNEAQ. CDR3: CASSQPEPVAKNIQYF. The CDR3 DNA reads TGTGCCAGCAGCCAACCGGAACCGGTAGCCAAAAACATTCAGTACTTC.

V usage is TRBV6-2 or TRBV6-3 and J usage is TRBJ2-5; 9 bases are shared with TRBD2. Unmatched junction bases numbered 7, after V lost 2 bases and J lost 0 bases. In germline, CDR1 is MNHEY, CDR2 SVGEGT. The CDR3 length is 17 residues. The CDR3 sequence is CASSYERGVTYQETQYF. CDR3 DNA sequence: TGTGCCAGCAGTTACGAGCGGGGGGTCACTTACCAAGAGACCCAGTACTTC.

This clonotype has a count of ten or more. V usage is TRBV28 and J usage is TRBJ2-1, with 7 bases fitting TRBD1. The germline CDR1 and CDR2 sequences are MDHEN and SYDVKM. CDR3 length: 14 amino acids. The trim removed 7 bases at V and 1 base at J, leaving 4 bases unmatched. The CDR3 nucleotides read TGTGCCAGCAACCCGGACAGGTCCTACAATGAGCAGTTCTTC. Its translation: CASNPDRSYNEQFF.

To note about this clonotype: A much bigger clone sits one base away, suggesting this may be a read error. The gene calls are TRBV4-2 and TRBJ1-5; D is undetermined. This CDR3 comprises 13 residues. Germline CDR1 LGHNA, CDR2 YNFKEQ. The germline V and J ends were trimmed by 0 bases and 9 bases, with 9 bases remaining between them. The CDR3 region has the DNA TGTGCCAGCAGCCAAGAGGGCCTGCGGCCCCAGCATTTT. As protein: CASSQEGLRPQHF.

This clonotype has at least ten counts. This chain links TRBV12-3 or TRBV12-4 with TRBJ2-3, with D perhaps matching TRBD2 (6 bases). The CDR3 loop spans 14 amino acids. Trimming removed 3 bases from V and 6 bases from J, with 13 bases in between. The CDR3 loop is CASSFDGGVDTQYF. The CDR3 DNA follows: TGTGCCAGCAGTTTTGACGGGGGAGTGGATACGCAGTATTTT.

Notes on this clonotype: Just one base apart from a much larger clone, this may be a read error. The genes are TRBV7-7 and TRBJ2-3; perhaps TRBD2 as D (6 bases). The germline gives CDR1 SSHAT, CDR2 FNYEAQ (reference sequence). CDR3 length: 13 amino acids. The CDR3 sequence is CASSSTEGDTRYF. The DNA of the CDR3 is TGTGCCAGCAGCTCCACGGAGGGAGATACGCGGTATTTT.

This clonotype turned up a few times. This chain joins TRBV30 and TRBJ1-2, with TRBD1 identical over 11 bases. V lost 2 bases to trimming and J lost 7 bases; unmatched junction nucleotides: 9. CDR3 length equals 15 residues. The V gene's germline CDR1 is GTSNPN and CDR2 SVGIG (reference sequence). In DNA form, the CDR3 reads TGTGCCTGGAGTCAAACGGGACAGGGGGTTGGTGGCTACACCTTC. The encoded protein is CAWSQTGQGVGGYTF.

This clonotype has at least ten counts. This rearrangement joins TRBV9 to TRBJ2-2, with 7 positions matching TRBD2. The V and J ends lost 5 bases and 6 bases, in that order; junction bases with no gene match: 1. CDR1 is SGDLS and CDR2 is YYNGEE in the germline V gene. The CDR3 is 12 amino acids. CDR3 DNA sequence: TGTGCCAGCAGGGGGGGGTCCGGGGAGCTGTTTTTT. Translated, it gives CASRGGSGELFF.

At least ten counts were recorded for this clonotype. The rearrangement links TRBV7-2 to TRBJ2-2, with 7 bases lining up with TRBD2. V lost 5 bases, J lost 6 bases, and 3 bases stayed unmatched. Per the germline V gene, CDR1 is SGHTA and CDR2 is FQGNSA. The CDR3 is 13 residues long. The CDR3 coding sequence is TGTGCCAGCAGCCCCGCGGGGGCCGGGGAGCTGTTTTTT. Translation: CASSPAGAGELFF.

Worth noting for this clonotype: A much larger clonotype is one base distant, so this may be a read error. This chain links TRBV2 with TRBJ1-1; D is unclear. The CDR3 has 16 residues. V lost 2 bases and J lost 4, with 17 bases in between. Germline CDR1 and CDR2: SNHLY and FYNNEI. CDR3 residues: CASSEILTGGSTEAFF. The DNA of the CDR3 is TGTGCCAGCAGTGAAATCCTTACCGGCGGGAGCACTGAAGCTTTCTTT.

In its sample, this clonotype was seen many times. The chain recombines TRBV19 with TRBJ2-7, with TRBD2 matching 7 bases. This CDR3 contains 12 residues. J was trimmed by 7 bases and V by 3 bases; bases with no gene match: 3. Germline CDR1 reads LNHDA; CDR2 reads SQIVND (reference sequence). CDR3 amino acids: CASSIGGKEQYF. The CDR3 DNA sequence: TGTGCCAGTAGTATCGGGGGGAAAGAGCAGTACTTC.